Listed here is a single T cell receptor (beta chain). No antigen is known for it. It has no much larger one-base neighbor in the sample; base qualities were not kept. TCRbeta CDR3 regions were amplified from genomic DNA by means of the immunoSEQ Assay, a bias-controlled multiplex PCR. Per the original workflow: Nucleated cell counts per sample were estimated from amplification of reference gene primers within the assay. To quantify the absolute abundance of each unique TCRbeta CDR3 rearrangement, sequence reads were collapsed and filtered. For each sample, productive Simpson clonality was calculated by taking the square root of Simpson's diversity index across productive rearrangements. TCRdb holds this immuneACCESS table with in-frame rearrangements only. Some clones are missing; in checked studies, unresolved V genes explain under half, and the rest has no known cause. That table gives V, J and clone size, and the DNA gave D and trimming. This sample has 150,000 to 200,000 clones in its table, and approximately 87% of those were observed once. The leading ten clones occupy 3.7% of the sample.

Including cysteine and phenylalanine, the CDR3 has 13 amino acids. Left in the record is the CDR3 DNA by itself, 39 bases read in frame from the first base. V and J lose 5 bases and 3 bases, and a span of 11 bases separates them. Looking up the germline V gene (reference sequence) yields CDR1 GTSNPN and CDR2 SVGIG. This sample is part of a study of blood T cell repertoires in COVID-19 (dated by TCRdb to the early 2020s). With regard to the full study: Collaborator samples came from the United States, Italy and Spain and covered acute and convalescent phases of COVID-19. Samples came from the ongoing ImmuneRACE study (first 160 participants) plus 1,254 subjects from 6 global collaborators. The prospective study material was composed of cDNA or gDNA derived from T cells, B-cell-depleted T cells, or PBMCs. Subjects who had been exposed to COVID-19, were actively infected with it, or had recovered from it provided the deeply sampled blood TCRbeta repertoires that made up the dataset. A de-identified subject ID, COVID-19 status, age in years and sex were almost always included in the sample metadata. Where available, HLA class I and class II types were taken from metadata supplied by the sample provider and were not determined by assay-based typing. The repertoires were released in a freely available public database intended as a resource for research on the immune response to SARS-CoV-2. Results the study describes overall, beyond this receptor: The quantity of clinical and demographic metadata differed by source and by participant and was supplied without curation.

Each collaborating institution followed its own protocols to collect whole blood in K2EDTA tubes. For TCRbeta analysis, collaborator samples were shipped as frozen whole blood, as isolated PBMCs, or as DNA extracted from either sample type. Input material: peripheral blood. Recombination connected TRBV30 to TRBJ1-5; TRBD1 might be the D gene, on 6 matching bases. The sequence was obtained from a man aged 18 to 35 with active or convalescent COVID-19. The CDR3 protein: CAWGQNLNQPQHF. The DNA sequence follows: TGTGCCTGGGGACAGAACCTCAATCAGCCCCAGCATTTT.